A single sample gave rise to the 6 T cell receptor beta chains below, sequenced in a study of cytomegalovirus exposure and HLA in healthy donors. Vbeta (60) and Jbeta (13) primers were used in the PCR. TCRdb keeps only in-frame clones here, not all; method: immunoSEQ multiplex PCR. The table has about 160,000 clones, roughly four fifths seen once; the top ten hold over 0.95%. The sequencing input was PBMCs. These TCRs come from a woman aged 40 to 50 in good health and CMV-seronegative.

The chain is built from TRBV11-3 and TRBJ2-3; 11 bases agree with TRBD1. CDR1 SGHNT and CDR2 YENEEA come from the germline V gene. The CDR3 loop spans 18 amino acids. The V segment lost 0 bases and the J segment 0 bases; nucleotides outside the gene matches: 5. The CDR3 nucleotides read TGTGCCAGCAGCTTAGAAGGGACAGGGGGTCCGAGCACAGATACGCAGTATTTT. Protein sequence: CASSLEGTGGPSTDTQYF.

The gene calls are TRBV7-6 and TRBJ2-7; possibly TRBD2 for D (6 bases). Germline V gives CDR1 SGHVS, CDR2 FNYEAQ. The CDR3 has 17 amino acids. Trimming took 2 bases from V and 0 from J, leaving 17 bases between them. In nucleotides, the CDR3 is TGTGCCAGCAGCTTAAGGGACTCGAGGAGCAGCTCCTACGAGCAGTACTTC. Translation gives CASSLRDSRSSSYEQYF.

In the case of this clone: This specimen includes other DNA sequences encoding the same CDR3. V and J are TRBV25-1 and TRBJ2-3, with 7 nucleotides matching TRBD1. V was clipped by 6 bases and J by 4 bases; unmatched bases: 4. CDR3 length: 13 amino acids. Germline CDR1 reads MGHDK; CDR2 reads SYGVNS. The CDR3 here is CASRDRFADTQYF. CDR3 nucleotide sequence: TGTGCCAGCAGGGACAGGTTCGCAGATACGCAGTATTTT.

V and J are TRBV6-4 and TRBJ1-1, with D uncertain. V was cut by 8 bases and J by 1 base, with 23 bases left in between. The CDR3 has 17 amino acids. Germline loops: CDR1 MRHNA, CDR2 SNTAGT. This chain's CDR3 is CASPYVIVDKPNTEAFF. Here the CDR3 DNA reads TGTGCCAGCCCCTATGTGATCGTAGACAAACCGAACACTGAAGCTTTCTTT.

The chain employs TRBV5-1 and TRBJ1-1; D call uncertain. Between the trimmed V and J ends, which lost 0 bases and 5 bases, there was a span of 14 bases. Germline CDR1 and CDR2: SGHRS and YFSETQ. CDR3 length: 15 residues. The CDR3 nucleotides are TGCGCCAGCAGCTTGGACCACCCCGCGAGAACTGAAGCTTTCTTT. Its translation: CASSLDHPARTEAFF.

The chain combines TRBV5-1 with TRBJ2-7; D ambiguous. V gave up 7 bases and J gave up 7 bases, with 12 bases separating them. The CDR3 loop spans 11 amino acids. CDR1 and CDR2 from the germline V gene are SGHRS and YFSETQ. CDR3 in amino acids: CASSFHSEQYF. The CDR3 DNA reads TGCGCCAGCTCTTTTCACTCGGAGCAGTACTTC.